These T cell receptor beta chains were read from a single sample in a study of blood T cell repertoires in COVID-19. TCRdb's copy holds only in-frame clones and misses some; the assay was immunoSEQ multiplex PCR. This sample has roughly 250,000 clones, with about nine tenths found just once. Sequenced sample: PBMCs or T cells enriched from blood (not recorded which). The receptor set was obtained from a woman aged 25 to 39 with acute COVID-19. Both conserved end residues are part of each CDR3. The order of the fields is J gene, clone size, V gene, D gene, CDR3 DNA, CDR3 protein. A D gene is named only where the DNA matches it firmly. Size tells how often a clone was seen (once, few, many) or the class of an expanded clone, and some rows leave it out.

j_call: TRBJ1-1; clone_size: -; v_call: TRBV7-9; d_call: -; cdr3_nt: TGTGCCAGCAGCGAACGACAGTTTGAAGCTTTCTTT; cdr3_aa: CASSERQFEAFF
j_call: TRBJ2-3; clone_size: -; v_call: TRBV29-1; d_call: -; cdr3_nt: TGCAGCGTGTTGGGTGCGGGGTTCACAGATACGCAGTATTTT; cdr3_aa: CSVLGAGFTDTQYF
j_call: TRBJ2-1; clone_size: -; v_call: TRBV18; d_call: TRBD2; cdr3_nt: TGTGCCAGCTCACCCTTAGCGGGAGAGGCTTACAATGAGCAGTTCTTC; cdr3_aa: CASSPLAGEAYNEQFF
j_call: TRBJ1-2; clone_size: -; v_call: TRBV6-5; d_call: -; cdr3_nt: TGTGCCAGCAGTTCCGGGGCGGGAGGCTACACCTTC; cdr3_aa: CASSSGAGGYTF
j_call: TRBJ2-2; clone_size: once; v_call: TRBV19; d_call: -; cdr3_nt: TGTGCCAGTAGTCCGAGATCGCTCGCCACCGGGGAGCTGTTTTTT; cdr3_aa: CASSPRSLATGELFF
j_call: TRBJ2-1; clone_size: -; v_call: TRBV5-1; d_call: TRBD1; cdr3_nt: TGCGCCAGCAGCCCCTGGACAGGGACCAATGAGCAGTTCTTC; cdr3_aa: CASSPWTGTNEQFF
j_call: TRBJ2-6; clone_size: once; v_call: TRBV3-1/TRBV3-2; d_call: -; cdr3_nt: TGTGCCAGCAGCCAGACAGACTCTGGGGCCAACGTCCTGACTTTC; cdr3_aa: CASSQTDSGANVLTF
j_call: TRBJ2-1; clone_size: -; v_call: TRBV24-1; d_call: -; cdr3_nt: TGTGCCACCAGTCCCAGACTAGTCCCCCACAATGAGCAGTTCTTC; cdr3_aa: CATSPRLVPHNEQFF
j_call: TRBJ2-7; clone_size: -; v_call: TRBV29-1; d_call: -; cdr3_nt: TGCAGCGTTGCCGTCCTACCCCTCTACGAGCAGTACTTC; cdr3_aa: CSVAVLPLYEQYF
j_call: TRBJ1-6; clone_size: -; v_call: TRBV4-1; d_call: -; cdr3_nt: TGCGCCAGCAGCCCCCAGGGCGAGCATAATTCACCCCTCCACTTT; cdr3_aa: CASSPQGEHNSPLHF
j_call: TRBJ1-6; clone_size: -; v_call: TRBV5-1; d_call: -; cdr3_nt: TGCGCCAGCGCGGCGGGCAGGTTCGATTCACCCCTCCACTTT; cdr3_aa: CASAAGRFDSPLHF
j_call: TRBJ2-5; clone_size: -; v_call: TRBV2; d_call: -; cdr3_nt: TGTGCCAGCAGGGGGTCTAGCGCAGAGACCCAGTACTTC; cdr3_aa: CASRGSSAETQYF
j_call: TRBJ2-7; clone_size: -; v_call: TRBV13; d_call: TRBD2; cdr3_nt: TGTGCCAGCAGCTTAAGGGGACTAGTCGCCTACGAGCAGTACTTC; cdr3_aa: CASSLRGLVAYEQYF
j_call: TRBJ2-7; clone_size: -; v_call: TRBV6-5; d_call: -; cdr3_nt: TGTGCCAGCAGTTACATACAGGGATCGGGGGAGCAGTACTTC; cdr3_aa: CASSYIQGSGEQYF
j_call: TRBJ2-2; clone_size: -; v_call: TRBV6-2/TRBV6-3; d_call: TRBD1; cdr3_nt: TGTGCCAGCAGCCGGGACAGGGGTCCCAACACCGGGGAGCTGTTTTTT; cdr3_aa: CASSRDRGPNTGELFF
j_call: TRBJ2-7; clone_size: once; v_call: TRBV5-4; d_call: TRBD1; cdr3_nt: TGTGCCAGCAGCCTAGACAGGGCGGCCTACGAGCAGTACTTC; cdr3_aa: CASSLDRAAYEQYF
j_call: TRBJ2-3; clone_size: -; v_call: TRBV20-1; d_call: -; cdr3_nt: TGCAGTGCTAGTACAGGGGGGGGCACAGATACGCAGTATTTT; cdr3_aa: CSASTGGGTDTQYF
j_call: TRBJ2-7; clone_size: few; v_call: TRBV15; d_call: TRBD1; cdr3_nt: TGTGCCACCAGCAGGACCGGGACAGGGCTGAACGAGCAGTACTTC; cdr3_aa: CATSRTGTGLNEQYF
j_call: TRBJ1-5; clone_size: -; v_call: TRBV12-5; d_call: -; cdr3_nt: TGTGCTAGTGTCGGGACCGCGCGGGAGGCCCAGCATTTT; cdr3_aa: CASVGTAREAQHF
j_call: TRBJ2-5; clone_size: -; v_call: TRBV30; d_call: TRBD2; cdr3_nt: TGTGCCTGGAGTGTAAAAGTGGGCCGACTAGCGGGGGTTTACGAGGGGACCCAGTACTTC; cdr3_aa: CAWSVKVGRLAGVYEGTQYF
j_call: TRBJ2-7; clone_size: few; v_call: TRBV7-9; d_call: -; cdr3_nt: TGTGCCAGCAGCTTAGAGGATAGAGCGGTGTACGAGCAGTACTTC; cdr3_aa: CASSLEDRAVYEQYF
j_call: TRBJ2-3; clone_size: -; v_call: TRBV6-5; d_call: TRBD1; cdr3_nt: TGTGCCAGCAGCCCCACCGGGACAGGGATCTATTTT; cdr3_aa: CASSPTGTGIYF
j_call: TRBJ2-1; clone_size: -; v_call: TRBV7-2; d_call: -; cdr3_nt: TGTGCCAGCAGCTTAACGTGGGGGCCGGGCAATGAGCAGTTCTTC; cdr3_aa: CASSLTWGPGNEQFF
j_call: TRBJ2-1; clone_size: few; v_call: TRBV7-9; d_call: -; cdr3_nt: TGTGCCAGCAGCCGGACCGCCAGGGGTGAGCAGTTCTTC; cdr3_aa: CASSRTARGEQFF
j_call: TRBJ2-3; clone_size: -; v_call: TRBV5-1; d_call: -; cdr3_nt: TGCGCCAGCAGCACCGGACAGTCTAGCACAGATACGCAGTATTTT; cdr3_aa: CASSTGQSSTDTQYF
j_call: TRBJ2-7; clone_size: -; v_call: TRBV5-6; d_call: -; cdr3_nt: TGTGCCAGCACCCCGACACCTCCCTACGAGCAGTACTTC; cdr3_aa: CASTPTPPYEQYF
j_call: TRBJ1-6; clone_size: -; v_call: TRBV7-3; d_call: TRBD1; cdr3_nt: TGTGCCAGCAGCTTATCAGGGGGAGCCCTTGCCACCCTCCACTTT; cdr3_aa: CASSLSGGALATLHF
j_call: TRBJ1-1; clone_size: -; v_call: TRBV28; d_call: TRBD1; cdr3_nt: TGTGCCAGCAGTACAGGGGGAACTGAAGCTTTCTTT; cdr3_aa: CASSTGGTEAFF
j_call: TRBJ2-3; clone_size: -; v_call: TRBV27; d_call: -; cdr3_nt: TGTGCCAGCAGTTTAAACAGGCCCACAGATACGCAGTATTTT; cdr3_aa: CASSLNRPTDTQYF
j_call: TRBJ2-1; clone_size: -; v_call: TRBV27; d_call: -; cdr3_nt: TGTGCCAGCAGTCCTATCGGGGGGCGGAGGAATGAGCAGTTCTTC; cdr3_aa: CASSPIGGRRNEQFF
j_call: TRBJ1-3; clone_size: -; v_call: TRBV6-5; d_call: TRBD1; cdr3_nt: TGTGCCAGCAGTCCCGGGACAGGGGTTGGAAACACCATATATTTT; cdr3_aa: CASSPGTGVGNTIYF
j_call: TRBJ1-2; clone_size: few; v_call: TRBV6-5; d_call: -; cdr3_nt: TGTGCCAGCTTTAGCCCTAACTATGGCTACACCTTC; cdr3_aa: CASFSPNYGYTF
j_call: TRBJ1-2; clone_size: -; v_call: TRBV4-1; d_call: -; cdr3_nt: TGCGCCAGCAGCCAAGAGCCAGTTTATGGCTACACCTTC; cdr3_aa: CASSQEPVYGYTF
j_call: TRBJ1-1; clone_size: once; v_call: TRBV28; d_call: TRBD1; cdr3_nt: TGTGCCATCCAGACAGGGCCCGTGACTGAAGCTTTCTTT; cdr3_aa: CAIQTGPVTEAFF
j_call: TRBJ2-7; clone_size: -; v_call: TRBV7-2; d_call: -; cdr3_nt: TGTGCCAGCAGCCTCGAGGGAAGTCTGAGGGCCTACGAGCAGTACTTC; cdr3_aa: CASSLEGSLRAYEQYF
j_call: TRBJ2-3; clone_size: -; v_call: TRBV9; d_call: -; cdr3_nt: TGTGCCAGCAGCGTCGGGTCTAGCACAGATACGCAGTATTTT; cdr3_aa: CASSVGSSTDTQYF
j_call: TRBJ2-1; clone_size: -; v_call: TRBV11-2; d_call: TRBD2; cdr3_nt: TGTGCCAGCAGCTTTCGGATAGCGGGATACAATGAGCAGTTCTTC; cdr3_aa: CASSFRIAGYNEQFF
j_call: TRBJ2-1; clone_size: -; v_call: TRBV9; d_call: TRBD2; cdr3_nt: TGTGCCAGCAGCTTCTCCGGGACTAGCGGGCTGGGGCAGTTCTTC; cdr3_aa: CASSFSGTSGLGQFF
j_call: TRBJ1-5; clone_size: -; v_call: TRBV28; d_call: -; cdr3_nt: TGTGCCAGCAGCGTCATGAGGCAGCCCCAGCATTTT; cdr3_aa: CASSVMRQPQHF
j_call: TRBJ2-3; clone_size: -; v_call: TRBV19; d_call: TRBD2; cdr3_nt: TGTGCCAGTAGTATAAGGCGGCTAGCGGGGTCCGAAGATACGCAGTATTTT; cdr3_aa: CASSIRRLAGSEDTQYF
j_call: TRBJ2-7; clone_size: -; v_call: TRBV6-7; d_call: -; cdr3_nt: TGTGCCAGCATTTCCGGTTCGGATCTCGGGGTCTTC; cdr3_aa: CASISGSDLGVF
j_call: TRBJ1-2; clone_size: -; v_call: TRBV30; d_call: TRBD1; cdr3_nt: TGTGCCTGGAGTGTAGGTTGGGGACAGGGGACAGGCTACACCTTC; cdr3_aa: CAWSVGWGQGTGYTF
j_call: TRBJ2-1; clone_size: -; v_call: TRBV7-8; d_call: -; cdr3_nt: TGTGCCAGCAGCGACCCTGGACTTAACTCCTACAATGAGCAGTTCTTC; cdr3_aa: CASSDPGLNSYNEQFF
j_call: TRBJ2-3; clone_size: -; v_call: TRBV10-3; d_call: TRBD1; cdr3_nt: TGTGCCACCGGACAGGGACCAGATACGCAGTATTTT; cdr3_aa: CATGQGPDTQYF
j_call: TRBJ2-3; clone_size: -; v_call: TRBV28; d_call: TRBD1; cdr3_nt: TGTGCCAGCAGTCCTGGACAGGGGCCAGATACGCAGTATTTT; cdr3_aa: CASSPGQGPDTQYF
j_call: TRBJ2-1; clone_size: -; v_call: TRBV6-5; d_call: -; cdr3_nt: TGTGCCAGCAGTTTAGACCTAGGCCCTCTCTACAATGAGCAGTTCTTC; cdr3_aa: CASSLDLGPLYNEQFF
j_call: TRBJ2-3; clone_size: -; v_call: TRBV5-1; d_call: TRBD1; cdr3_nt: TGCGCCAGCAGCCCGACAAGCCTAGACAGGGCGAGAACAGATACGCAGTATTTT; cdr3_aa: CASSPTSLDRARTDTQYF
j_call: TRBJ2-2; clone_size: -; v_call: TRBV7-2; d_call: -; cdr3_nt: TGTGCCAGCAGCTTATCTTCAGGGGCAAGTGTCGGGGAGCTGTTTTTT; cdr3_aa: CASSLSSGASVGELFF